This T cell receptor beta chain is from a study of blood T cell repertoires in COVID-19. Germline lookup yields CDR1 SGHRS and CDR2 YFSETQ. After removal of 1 base from V and 6 bases from J, the junction contained 5 bases not matched to a gene. The CDR3 loop spans 14 amino acids. Produced via immunoSEQ multiplex PCR; TCRdb's table is partial and in-frame only. Seen here are approximately 250,000 clones, around 89% observed once, and the top ten hold 1.2%. Cohort assignment relied on participant-reported clinical history. This clone was seen more than once but under ten times. The receptor was isolated from a woman in her forties with acute COVID-19. Sequenced: PBMCs or T cells enriched from blood (not recorded which). This chain links TRBV5-1 with TRBJ2-7; 9 nucleotides line up with TRBD1. Written as DNA, the CDR3 is TGCGCCAGCAGCTTGCTACAGGGGGCCTCCGAGCAGTACTTC. Encoded protein: CASSLLQGASEQYF. The entire variable domain, with the rest obtained from reference TRBV5-1 and TRBJ2-7, is as follows: KAGVTQTPRYLIKTRGQQVTLSCSPISGHRSVSWYQQTPGQGLQFLFEYFSETQRNKGNFPGRFSGRQFSNSRSEMNVSTLELGDSALYLCASSLLQGASEQYFGPGTRLTVT.